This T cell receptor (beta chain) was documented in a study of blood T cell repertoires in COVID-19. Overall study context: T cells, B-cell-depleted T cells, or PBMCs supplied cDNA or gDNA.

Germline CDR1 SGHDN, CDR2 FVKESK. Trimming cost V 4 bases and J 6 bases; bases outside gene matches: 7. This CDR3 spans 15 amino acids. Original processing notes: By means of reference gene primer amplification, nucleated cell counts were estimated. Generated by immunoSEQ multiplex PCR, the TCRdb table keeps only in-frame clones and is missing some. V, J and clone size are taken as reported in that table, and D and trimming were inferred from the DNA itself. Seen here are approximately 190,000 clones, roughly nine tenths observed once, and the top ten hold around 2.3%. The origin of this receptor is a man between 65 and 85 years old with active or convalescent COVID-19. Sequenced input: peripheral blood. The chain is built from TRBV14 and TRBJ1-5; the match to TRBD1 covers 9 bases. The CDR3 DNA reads TGTGCCAGCAGCCCAAACGGGACAGGGTTTCAGCCCCAGCATTTT. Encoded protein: CASSPNGTGFQPQHF.